This is a list of T cell receptor beta chains from one sample in a study of cytomegalovirus exposure and HLA in healthy donors. The protocol was immunoSEQ multiplex PCR, while the TCRdb copy is restricted to in-frame clones and leaves out a portion. The sample lists fewer than 200,000 clones, about 95% occurring once. The sample comprised PBMCs. The receptors originated from a young woman in good health and CMV-seronegative. Each CDR3 is given with its conserved first and last residue. D genes are given only for firm matches. For some rows the clone size is stated as once, few or many, or as a class when expanded; others skip it.

V	D	size	J	DNA	CDR3
TRBV7-6	NA	NA	TRBJ2-1	TGTGCCAGCAGCGAGACAGGAACTTACAATGAGCAGTTCTTC	CASSETGTYNEQFF
TRBV7-2	TRBD2	once	TRBJ2-7	TGTGCCAGCAGCTTGGGGCGGGGGGCGGAAGGGGAGCAGTACTTC	CASSLGRGAEGEQYF
TRBV5-8	TRBD1	NA	TRBJ2-3	TGTGCCAGCAGCTATAGAGGACAGGGGGCCACAGATACGCAGTATTTT	CASSYRGQGATDTQYF
TRBV9	TRBD2	NA	TRBJ2-3	TGTGCCAGCAGCCCGGGACTAGCGGGGGGGCAAGATACGCAGTATTTT	CASSPGLAGGQDTQYF
TRBV4-2	NA	NA	TRBJ2-5	TGTGCCAGCAGCCTAAGTTCACAGGGCCTCCAAGAGACCCAGTACTTC	CASSLSSQGLQETQYF
TRBV13	TRBD1	NA	TRBJ2-7	TGTGCCAGCAGCCCCCCTAGAGCTACAGGGGGGTACGAGCAGTACTTC	CASSPPRATGGYEQYF
TRBV2	TRBD2	NA	TRBJ2-5	TGTGCCAGCAGGACGACTAGCGGAACCCTCGGGGAGACCCAGTACTTC	CASRTTSGTLGETQYF
TRBV7-2	NA	NA	TRBJ1-3	TGTGCCAGCGCGGCGGACAGAACTGGAAACACCATATATTTT	CASAADRTGNTIYF
TRBV27	TRBD1	NA	TRBJ1-1	TGTGCCAGCAGACCGGGACAGGGGAAATACACTGAAGCTTTCTTT	CASRPGQGKYTEAFF
TRBV4-2	TRBD2	NA	TRBJ2-1	TGTGCCAGCAGCCGCGGACTAGCGGGGGGGCCGGACAATGAGCAGTTCTTC	CASSRGLAGGPDNEQFF
TRBV2	TRBD1	NA	TRBJ2-7	TGTGCCAGCAGTCCGTCGACAGGGGGGCTACGAGGGCAGTACTTC	CASSPSTGGLRGQYF
TRBV6-6	NA	once	TRBJ1-1	TGTGCCAGCATCCGAGGGGGAAACACTGAAGCTTTCTTT	CASIRGGNTEAFF
TRBV20-1	NA	NA	TRBJ1-1	TGCAGTGTTCGAGGGTATCGTGAAGCTTTCTTT	CSVRGYREAFF
TRBV7-9	NA	once	TRBJ2-1	TGTGCCAGCAGCTCAAATACAGGGTTTGCAAGTGAGCAGTTCTTC	CASSSNTGFASEQFF
TRBV5-1	NA	NA	TRBJ2-3	TGCGCCAGCAGCTCCCGATGGGACTTCAGCACAGATACGCAGTATTTT	CASSSRWDFSTDTQYF
TRBV5-6	NA	NA	TRBJ2-5	TGTGCCAGCAGGAAAACGGCACAGCGGACGACCCAAGAGACCCAGTACTTC	CASRKTAQRTTQETQYF
TRBV6-6	TRBD1	once	TRBJ1-1	TGTGCCAGCAGCCAAACAGGGGCGAACACTGAAGCTTTCTTT	CASSQTGANTEAFF
TRBV5-1	NA	NA	TRBJ2-1	TGCGCCAGCAGCTTGCAGGGGGGCTCCTACAATGAGCAGTTCTTC	CASSLQGGSYNEQFF
TRBV2	NA	NA	TRBJ2-3	TGTGCCAGCAGGGACGCTATTGGGAGAAGCACAGATACGCAGTATTTT	CASRDAIGRSTDTQYF
TRBV25-1	NA	NA	TRBJ2-3	TGTGCCAGCAGTTCCCCGCAGGGCCCCAGAGGACCGGGTACGCAGTATTTT	CASSSPQGPRGPGTQYF
TRBV27	NA	NA	TRBJ2-5	TGTGCCAGCATGCGGTACGCAAATGAAGAGACCCAGTACTTC	CASMRYANEETQYF
TRBV4-3	NA	once	TRBJ2-7	TGCGCCAGCAGCCAAGATTGGACAGCGACCTACGAGCAGTACTTC	CASSQDWTATYEQYF
TRBV7-2	NA	NA	TRBJ1-6	TGTGCCAGCAGCTTCAGGGTCGGACCCCTCCACTTT	CASSFRVGPLHF
TRBV7-3	TRBD2	NA	TRBJ2-3	TGTGCCAGCAGCTTAGGGGGGGTGGCTGGTGATACGCAGTATTTT	CASSLGGVAGDTQYF
TRBV2	NA	NA	TRBJ2-5	TGTGCCAGCAGTGCGGGGGGCCGAGAAGAGACCCAGTACTTC	CASSAGGREETQYF
TRBV7-2	TRBD1	NA	TRBJ2-5	TGTGCCAGCAGCTCCCGACAGGGCCGGCGCGAGACCCAGTACTTC	CASSSRQGRRETQYF
TRBV5-1	TRBD1	NA	TRBJ1-1	TGCGCCAGCAGCAAAAAATCCGGGACAGGGGACACTGAAGCTTTCTTT	CASSKKSGTGDTEAFF
TRBV4-2	TRBD2	NA	TRBJ2-2	TGTGCCAGCAGCCAAGATGGGGGGGGGAACACCGGGGAGCTGTTTTTT	CASSQDGGGNTGELFF
TRBV4-3	TRBD2	NA	TRBJ2-1	TGCGCCAGCAGCCAAGATTTAGCGGGGGGAAATGAGCAGTTCTTC	CASSQDLAGGNEQFF
TRBV2	TRBD1	NA	TRBJ2-6	TGTGCCAGCGGGGGACAGGCAGGGGCCAACGTCCTGACTTTC	CASGGQAGANVLTF
TRBV5-6	NA	NA	TRBJ1-2	TGTGCCAGCACTCGGGGAGCTAACTATGGCTACACCTTC	CASTRGANYGYTF
TRBV6-1	TRBD1	NA	TRBJ1-5	TGTGCCAGCAGTGGAGATTCACAGGGGCCTCCGTATTTT	CASSGDSQGPPYF
TRBV9	NA	NA	TRBJ2-1	TGTGCCAGCAGCGTAGAAATTCGGGGGAGTGAGCAGTTCTTC	CASSVEIRGSEQFF
TRBV29-1	NA	NA	TRBJ2-7	TGCAGCGTTCAGGGGGGCAGCGAGCAGTACTTC	CSVQGGSEQYF
TRBV7-6	TRBD1	NA	TRBJ2-5	TGTGCCAGCACCATTGGGGGACAGGGGGGGGAGACCCAGTACTTC	CASTIGGQGGETQYF
TRBV7-2	NA	NA	TRBJ1-2	TGTGCCAGCAGCTTACAGAACTATGGCTACACCTTC	CASSLQNYGYTF
TRBV7-2	NA	NA	TRBJ1-3	TGTGCCAGCAGCTCCCAGGGGAGCTCTGGAAACACCATATATTTT	CASSSQGSSGNTIYF
TRBV6-5	TRBD1	NA	TRBJ2-2	TGTGCCAGCAGTTACCCCACGGGACAGGTCACCGGGGAGCTGTTTTTT	CASSYPTGQVTGELFF
TRBV6-5	TRBD1	NA	TRBJ2-7	TGTGCCAGCAGTTACTCGACAGGGGGCCTGGACGAGCAGTACTTC	CASSYSTGGLDEQYF
TRBV4-2	TRBD2	NA	TRBJ2-1	TGTGCCAGCAGCCAAGGTGGAGCGGGGGAAAGACTAGGCAATGAGCAGTTCTTC	CASSQGGAGERLGNEQFF
TRBV6-4	NA	NA	TRBJ2-3	TGTGCCAGCAGAGCCGAATTCACAGATACGCAGTATTTT	CASRAEFTDTQYF
TRBV7-6	NA	once	TRBJ1-5	TGTGCCAGCAGCCCTATAGGGGGGGCGTATCAGCCCCAGCATTTT	CASSPIGGAYQPQHF
TRBV6-6	NA	NA	TRBJ1-3	TGTGCCAGCAGCCGGACGGGAGCGACTGGAAACACCATATATTTT	CASSRTGATGNTIYF
TRBV5-4	TRBD2	NA	TRBJ2-3	TGTGCCAGCAGCTTGTTTGCGGGGGGCCGCACAGATACGCAGTATTTT	CASSLFAGGRTDTQYF
TRBV6-5	NA	once	TRBJ2-3	TGTGCCAGCAGTTACAACAGTGACACAGATACGCAGTATTTT	CASSYNSDTDTQYF
TRBV18	NA	once	TRBJ2-7	TGTGCCAGCTCACCATTGGGTCAGGGCCCCTCCTACGAGCAGTACTTC	CASSPLGQGPSYEQYF
TRBV7-7	TRBD1	NA	TRBJ1-1	TGTGCTAGCAGCTTATTGGTACAGGGGTTCCCCAGGATGAACACTGAAGCTTTCTTT	CASSLLVQGFPRMNTEAFF
TRBV6-5	TRBD1	NA	TRBJ2-5	TGTGCCAGCAAGGGCCGGGACAGGGGACAAGAGACCCAGTACTTC	CASKGRDRGQETQYF
TRBV18	NA	NA	TRBJ1-2	TGTGCCAGCTCACCCTCAGGGGTAGAGCGGAACCATGGCTACACCTTC	CASSPSGVERNHGYTF
TRBV7-3	TRBD1	NA	TRBJ2-7	TGTGCCAGCAGCTTGGACAGGTTCTCCTACGAGCAGTACTTC	CASSLDRFSYEQYF
TRBV18	TRBD1	NA	TRBJ1-5	TGTGCCAGCTCACTCGGGACAGGGGATCAGCCCCAGCATTTT	CASSLGTGDQPQHF
TRBV27	NA	NA	TRBJ1-1	TGTGCCAGCAGTTTAAGTGGATGGGGCCACACTGAAGCTTTCTTT	CASSLSGWGHTEAFF
TRBV19	TRBD1	NA	TRBJ2-2	TGTGCCAGTAGGAACGACAGGGGGGTCGGGGAGCTGTTTTTT	CASRNDRGVGELFF
TRBV13	NA	NA	TRBJ2-5	TGTGCCAGCAGCTCGCGGGGGCCGACCCAACAAGAGACCCAGTACTTC	CASSSRGPTQQETQYF
TRBV30	NA	NA	TRBJ2-3	TGTGCCTGGAGTGAGTGGACAGATACAGATACGCAGTATTTT	CAWSEWTDTDTQYF
TRBV5-1	TRBD1	NA	TRBJ2-7	TGCGCCAGCAGCTTGGGCGGACAGGCCTACGAGCAGTACTTC	CASSLGGQAYEQYF
TRBV27	TRBD2	NA	TRBJ2-2	TGTGCCAGCACCAACATGGCCGGCGGGGGAAACACCGGGGAGCTGTTTTTT	CASTNMAGGGNTGELFF
TRBV7-2	NA	NA	TRBJ1-1	TGTGCCAGCAGCTTAAGGCCCGCGGGGAGGAACACTGAAGCTTTCTTT	CASSLRPAGRNTEAFF
TRBV6-5	NA	NA	TRBJ1-2	TGTGCCAGCGGGGACACGTATAACTATGGCTACACCTTC	CASGDTYNYGYTF
TRBV2	NA	NA	TRBJ1-5	TGTGCCAGCAGTGGAGTCAGGGACAATCAGCCCCAGCATTTT	CASSGVRDNQPQHF